These T cell receptor beta chains were read from a single sample in a study of shared T cell receptors in the human thymus. Clones were sequenced by immunoSEQ multiplex PCR, and TCRdb holds only the in-frame ones, with some missing. The table lists about 660,000 clones, approximately 89% of them singletons. These sequences were also reported in another study, on human thymus T cells.

The source material was thymocytes. The receptors here all came from a boy younger than two with a congenital heart defect. Each CDR3 is given with its conserved first and last residue. D genes are given only for firm matches.

J gene: TRBJ2-7; D gene: NA; V gene: TRBV27; CDR3 protein: CASSLAADYEQYF; CDR3 DNA: TGTGCCAGCAGTTTAGCTGCAGACTACGAGCAGTACTTC
J gene: TRBJ2-1; D gene: TRBD2; V gene: TRBV15; CDR3 protein: CATRGGGSYNEQFF; CDR3 DNA: TGTGCCACCAGAGGCGGGGGGTCCTACAATGAGCAGTTCTTC
J gene: TRBJ2-1; D gene: TRBD1; V gene: TRBV7-9; CDR3 protein: CASSPWAPGGNNEQFF; CDR3 DNA: TGTGCCAGCAGCCCCTGGGCCCCAGGGGGTAACAATGAGCAGTTCTTC
J gene: TRBJ1-3; D gene: NA; V gene: TRBV18; CDR3 protein: CASSPPHRLSGNTIYF; CDR3 DNA: TGTGCCAGCTCACCACCGCACCGACTCTCTGGAAACACCATATATTTT
J gene: TRBJ2-5; D gene: NA; V gene: TRBV14; CDR3 protein: CASSLGGRETQYF; CDR3 DNA: TGTGCCAGCAGCCTCGGGGGGCGGGAGACCCAGTACTTC
J gene: TRBJ1-1; D gene: TRBD1; V gene: TRBV6-1; CDR3 protein: CASSARQGVVLGTEAFF; CDR3 DNA: TGTGCCAGCAGTGCGCGACAGGGGGTAGTTTTGGGCACTGAAGCTTTCTTT
J gene: TRBJ1-6; D gene: NA; V gene: TRBV7-9; CDR3 protein: CASSSTGYNSPLHF; CDR3 DNA: TGTGCCAGCAGCTCGACAGGATATAATTCACCCCTCCACTTT
J gene: TRBJ2-1; D gene: TRBD2; V gene: TRBV9; CDR3 protein: CASSVDRSGRWNEQFF; CDR3 DNA: TGTGCCAGCAGCGTAGATAGGAGCGGGAGATGGAATGAGCAGTTCTTC
J gene: TRBJ2-5; D gene: TRBD1; V gene: TRBV19; CDR3 protein: CASSTRTGKGETQYF; CDR3 DNA: TGTGCCAGTAGTACCCGGACAGGGAAAGGAGAGACCCAGTACTTC
J gene: TRBJ1-5; D gene: NA; V gene: TRBV6-6; CDR3 protein: CASSYFVRPQHF; CDR3 DNA: TGTGCCAGCAGTTATTTCGTTAGGCCCCAGCATTTT
J gene: TRBJ1-2; D gene: TRBD1; V gene: TRBV11-2; CDR3 protein: CASRTGVDDYYGYTF; CDR3 DNA: TGTGCCAGCAGGACAGGGGTAGACGACTACTATGGCTACACCTTC
J gene: TRBJ1-2; D gene: TRBD1; V gene: TRBV2; CDR3 protein: CASSDRGRGKYGYTF; CDR3 DNA: TGTGCCAGCAGTGACAGGGGGCGGGGTAAATATGGCTACACCTTC
J gene: TRBJ1-2; D gene: TRBD1; V gene: TRBV25-1; CDR3 protein: CASSDHDPDRVYGYTF; CDR3 DNA: TGTGCCAGCAGTGACCATGACCCCGACAGGGTCTATGGCTACACCTTC
J gene: TRBJ2-7; D gene: NA; V gene: TRBV18; CDR3 protein: CASSPNHRGYNYEQYF; CDR3 DNA: TGTGCCAGCTCACCGAATCATCGGGGGTACAACTACGAGCAGTACTTC
J gene: TRBJ2-3; D gene: TRBD2; V gene: TRBV10-2; CDR3 protein: CASSGGSGGEASTDTQYF; CDR3 DNA: TGCGCCAGCAGTGGTGGGAGCGGGGGCGAAGCTAGCACAGATACGCAGTATTTT
J gene: TRBJ1-5; D gene: NA; V gene: TRBV21-1; CDR3 protein: CASSKTGLEINQPQHF; CDR3 DNA: TGTGCCAGCAGCAAGACAGGGCTCGAGATTAATCAGCCCCAGCATTTT
J gene: TRBJ2-1; D gene: TRBD1; V gene: TRBV6-5; CDR3 protein: CASRRTGRNEQFF; CDR3 DNA: TGTGCCAGCAGAAGGACAGGGCGCAATGAGCAGTTCTTC
J gene: TRBJ1-2; D gene: TRBD1; V gene: TRBV5-6; CDR3 protein: CASSLRDREDGYTF; CDR3 DNA: TGTGCCAGCAGCTTGCGCGACAGGGAGGATGGCTACACCTTC
J gene: TRBJ2-5; D gene: NA; V gene: TRBV11-2; CDR3 protein: CASSLGQYQETQYF; CDR3 DNA: TGTGCCAGCAGCTTAGGACAGTACCAAGAGACCCAGTACTTC
J gene: TRBJ2-7; D gene: NA; V gene: TRBV30; CDR3 protein: CAWSGHEEGAPYEQYF; CDR3 DNA: TGTGCCTGGAGTGGTCACGAAGAGGGCGCTCCCTACGAGCAGTACTTC
J gene: TRBJ1-2; D gene: TRBD1; V gene: TRBV4-2; CDR3 protein: CASSHLRQGRHGYTF; CDR3 DNA: TGTGCCAGCAGCCATCTCCGACAGGGTCGTCATGGCTACACCTTC
J gene: TRBJ1-4; D gene: NA; V gene: TRBV4-1; CDR3 protein: CASSQDLPGEITNEKLFF; CDR3 DNA: TGCGCCAGCAGCCAAGATCTCCCAGGGGAGATAACTAATGAAAAACTGTTTTTT
J gene: TRBJ2-2; D gene: TRBD2; V gene: TRBV19; CDR3 protein: CASSTGLAGATGELFF; CDR3 DNA: TGTGCCAGTAGTACCGGACTAGCGGGTGCCACCGGGGAGCTGTTTTTT
J gene: TRBJ2-3; D gene: NA; V gene: TRBV7-7; CDR3 protein: CASSPLSDTQYF; CDR3 DNA: TGTGCTAGCAGCCCCTTATCGGATACGCAGTATTTT